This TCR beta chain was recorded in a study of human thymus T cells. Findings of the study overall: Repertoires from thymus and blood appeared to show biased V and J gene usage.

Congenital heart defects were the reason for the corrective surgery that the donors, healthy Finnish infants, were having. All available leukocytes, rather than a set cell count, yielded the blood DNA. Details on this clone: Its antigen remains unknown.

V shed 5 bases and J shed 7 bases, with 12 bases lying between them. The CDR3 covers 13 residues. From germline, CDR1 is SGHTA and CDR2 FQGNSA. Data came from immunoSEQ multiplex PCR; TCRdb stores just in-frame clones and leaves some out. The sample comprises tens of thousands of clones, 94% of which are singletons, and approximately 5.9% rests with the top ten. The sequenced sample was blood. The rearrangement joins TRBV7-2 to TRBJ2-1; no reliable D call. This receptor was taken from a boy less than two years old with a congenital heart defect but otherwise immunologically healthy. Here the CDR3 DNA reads TGTGCCAGCAGCCCGTCAACAGTTAATGAGCAGTTCTTC. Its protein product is CASSPSTVNEQFF.